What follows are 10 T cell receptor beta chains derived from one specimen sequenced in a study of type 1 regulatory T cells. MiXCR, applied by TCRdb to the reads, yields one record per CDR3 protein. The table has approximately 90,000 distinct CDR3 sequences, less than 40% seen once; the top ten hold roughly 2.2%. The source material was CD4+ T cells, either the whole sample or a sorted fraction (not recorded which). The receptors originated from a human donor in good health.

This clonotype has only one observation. In DNA form, the CDR3 reads TGTGCCAGTAGTACTAGCGGGAGCTCAGATACGCAGTATTTT. Amino acids: CASSTSGSSDTQYF. The chain has TRBV19 and TRBJ2-3; 10 bases fit TRBD2. V dropped 4 bases and J dropped 4; count of bases not matched to a gene: 2. The CDR3 length is 14 residues. CDR1 LNHDA and CDR2 SQIVND come from the germline V gene (reference sequence).

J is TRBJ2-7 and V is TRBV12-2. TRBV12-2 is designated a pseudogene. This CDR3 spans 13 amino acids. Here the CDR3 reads CASRLLTGYEQYF. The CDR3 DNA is TGTGCAAGTCGCTTACTCACTGGTTACGAGCAGTACTTC.

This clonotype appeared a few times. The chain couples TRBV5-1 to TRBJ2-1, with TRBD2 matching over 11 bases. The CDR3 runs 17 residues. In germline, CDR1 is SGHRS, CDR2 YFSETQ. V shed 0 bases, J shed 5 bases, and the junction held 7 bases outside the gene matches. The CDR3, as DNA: TGCGCCAGCAGCTTGGCCACTAGCGGGAGCAGGAACAATGAGCAGTTCTTC. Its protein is CASSLATSGSRNNEQFF.

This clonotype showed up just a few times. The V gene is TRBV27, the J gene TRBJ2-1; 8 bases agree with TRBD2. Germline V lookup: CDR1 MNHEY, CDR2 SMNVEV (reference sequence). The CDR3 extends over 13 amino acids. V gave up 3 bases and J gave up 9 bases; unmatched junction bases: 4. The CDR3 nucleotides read TGTGCCAGCAGTTTTGGGACTAGTGTTGAGCAGTTCTTC. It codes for CASSFGTSVEQFF.

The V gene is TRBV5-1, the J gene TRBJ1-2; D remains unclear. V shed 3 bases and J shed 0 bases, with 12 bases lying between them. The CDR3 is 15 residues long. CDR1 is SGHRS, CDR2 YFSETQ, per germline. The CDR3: CASSSEPGANYGYTF. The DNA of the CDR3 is TGCGCCAGCAGCTCGGAACCCGGAGCTAACTATGGCTACACCTTC. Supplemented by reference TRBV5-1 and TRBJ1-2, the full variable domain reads KAGVTQTPRYLIKTRGQQVTLSCSPISGHRSVSWYQQTPGQGLQFLFEYFSETQRNKGNFPGRFSGRQFSNSRSEMNVSTLELGDSALYLCASSSEPGANYGYTFGSGTRLTVV.

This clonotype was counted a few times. The CDR3 coding sequence is TGTGCCAGCAGCTTATTTCTAGCGGGGGACTACGAGCAGTACTTC. It encodes CASSLFLAGDYEQYF. The chain combines TRBV7-2 with TRBJ2-7; TRBD2 agrees at 10 bases. This CDR3 region has 15 residues. CDR1 and CDR2 from the germline V gene are SGHTA and FQGNSA. V trimming: 2 bases; J trimming: 3 bases; junction bases outside the gene matches: 4.

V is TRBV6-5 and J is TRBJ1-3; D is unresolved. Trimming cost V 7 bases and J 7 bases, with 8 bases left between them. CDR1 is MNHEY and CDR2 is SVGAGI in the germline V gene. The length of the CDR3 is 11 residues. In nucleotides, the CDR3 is TGTGCCAGCATACGCTATAACACCATATATTTT. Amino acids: CASIRYNTIYF.

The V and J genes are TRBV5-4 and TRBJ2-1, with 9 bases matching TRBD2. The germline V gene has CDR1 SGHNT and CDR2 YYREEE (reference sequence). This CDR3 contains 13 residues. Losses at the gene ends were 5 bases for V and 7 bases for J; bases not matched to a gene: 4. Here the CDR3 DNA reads TGTGCCAGCAGTGAAAGCGGGAGGAATGAGCAGTTCTTC. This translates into CASSESGRNEQFF.

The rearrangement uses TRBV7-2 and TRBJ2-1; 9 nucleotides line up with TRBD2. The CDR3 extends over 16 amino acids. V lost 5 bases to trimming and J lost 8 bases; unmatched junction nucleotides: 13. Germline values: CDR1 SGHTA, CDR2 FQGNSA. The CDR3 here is CASSMSSGSTAYEQFF. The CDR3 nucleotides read TGTGCCAGCAGCATGAGTAGCGGGAGCACGGCGTATGAGCAGTTCTTC.

The CDR3 sequence: CATSDLGQGARGGEQFF. In DNA, the CDR3 is TGTGCCACCAGTGATTTGGGACAGGGGGCCCGGGGAGGTGAGCAGTTCTTC. The chain has TRBV24-1 and TRBJ2-1; 11 nucleotides agree with TRBD1. The CDR3 is 17 residues long. J lost 9 bases, V lost 0 bases, and 9 bases had no gene match. Germline V gene lookup returns CDR1 KGHDR and CDR2 SFDVKD.